This T cell receptor beta chain was captured by sequencing in a study of cytomegalovirus exposure and HLA in healthy donors. Notes on the study in general: A reported reduction in N-insertions relative to the approximately 670-donor mean was seen in an Asian-associated ancestry cluster in a later analysis. After further analysis at a later stage, roughly 16,000 TCR beta sequences were associated with HLA alleles at 0.05 false discovery rate. For most TCR beta V segments, an earlier analysis put the productive rate at about 90% or about 30% of the time. In a later analysis, HLA-C alleles had the fewest associated TCRs, DRB1 alleles the most.

PCR employed 60 Vbeta and 13 Jbeta primers. Some clones are missing from TCRdb's copy, which holds only in-frame ones; the method was immunoSEQ multiplex PCR. The table has tens of thousands of clones, around 77% seen once. The V and J ends lost 3 bases and 4 bases, in that order; junction bases with no gene match: 12. The CDR3 extends over 16 amino acids. Germline CDR1 is SGHNT and CDR2 is YYREEE (reference sequence). For this clone: Antigen: not known.

The sequencing sample was made of PBMCs. The chain combines TRBV5-4 with TRBJ2-5; 7 bases match TRBD1. The TCR comes from a woman between 40 and 50 years old in good health and CMV-seropositive. The CDR3 DNA reads TGTGCCAGCAGCTCTATGACAGGGACGAAACGAGAGACCCAGTACTTC. This sequence encodes CASSSMTGTKRETQYF.